This T cell receptor (beta chain) was observed in a study of Graves' ophthalmopathy and Graves' hyperthyroidism. As for the study in general: Peripheral blood was gathered at first diagnosis, ahead of any treatment whatsoever.

Transcripts of RNA were the source for amplifying TCR beta CDR3 regions. HTBI-primed first-round RT-PCR preceded second-round multiplex PCR. Using its own MiXCR run on the multiplex PCR reads, TCRdb lists one record per CDR3 protein. Of about 220,000 distinct CDR3 sequences listed, 20% to 25% are singletons. This clonotype has a count of ten or more. Sequenced material: peripheral blood. The receptor was isolated from a woman aged 45-65 years with Graves' ophthalmopathy.

CDR3 amino acids: CSARLTGGGISSPLHF. The CDR3 nucleotides are TGCAGTGCTAGACTAACGGGGGGAGGAATCAGTTCACCCCTCCACTTT. This chain joins TRBV20-1 and TRBJ1-6; tentatively, D is TRBD1 (5 bases). This CDR3 region has 16 residues. V was shortened by 2 bases and J by 9 bases, with 20 bases between the two germline ends. Germline values: CDR1 DFQATT, CDR2 SNEGSKA (reference sequence).